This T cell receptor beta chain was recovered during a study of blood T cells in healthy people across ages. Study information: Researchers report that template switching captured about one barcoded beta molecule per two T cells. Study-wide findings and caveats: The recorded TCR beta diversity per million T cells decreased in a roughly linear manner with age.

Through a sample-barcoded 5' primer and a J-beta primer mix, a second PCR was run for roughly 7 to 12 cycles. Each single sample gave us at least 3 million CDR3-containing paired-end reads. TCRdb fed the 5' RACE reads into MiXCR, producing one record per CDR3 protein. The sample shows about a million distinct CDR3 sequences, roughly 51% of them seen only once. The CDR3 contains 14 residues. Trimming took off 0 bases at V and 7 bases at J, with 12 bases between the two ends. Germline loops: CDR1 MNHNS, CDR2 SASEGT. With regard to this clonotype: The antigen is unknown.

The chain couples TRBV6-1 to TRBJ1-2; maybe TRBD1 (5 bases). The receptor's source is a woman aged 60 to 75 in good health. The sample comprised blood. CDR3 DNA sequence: TGTGCCAGCAGTGAAGCGCGGGGGGTCGGTGGCTACACCTTC. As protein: CASSEARGVGGYTF.